The 22 T cell receptor beta chains reported below all come from one sample, sequenced in a study of blood T cell repertoires in COVID-19. The table came from immunoSEQ multiplex PCR; TCRdb's copy has only in-frame clones and leaves some out. The sample holds approximately 38,000 clones, 85% to 95% seen once. The specimen sequenced was peripheral blood. The receptor source for this set is a human donor with active COVID-19. The donor label of this sample is uncertain.

The V gene is TRBV6-5, the J gene TRBJ1-1; the match to TRBD1 covers 7 bases. Germline V lookup: CDR1 MNHEY, CDR2 SVGAGI. The junction had 6 bases not matched to a gene; V was cut back by 6 bases and J by 5 bases. The CDR3 spans 13 residues. CDR3 region: CASSTTGETEAFF. The CDR3 nucleotides read TGTGCCAGCAGCACCACAGGGGAAACTGAAGCTTTCTTT.

The chain links TRBV4-1 to TRBJ1-5; tentatively, D is TRBD1 (6 bases). Trimming stripped 1 base from V and 4 bases from J, with 23 bases between. The germline gives CDR1 MGHRA, CDR2 YSYEKL. The CDR3 loop spans 19 amino acids. CDR3 bases: TGCGCCAGCAGCCAAGCCCTCGCCACAGGGTCCTTAAGGAATCAGCCCCAGCATTTT. Translating it yields CASSQALATGSLRNQPQHF.

The gene calls are TRBV3-1 (or the pseudogene TRBV3-2) and TRBJ2-7, with TRBD2 matching over 12 bases. This CDR3 has 17 amino acids. V lost 4 bases to trimming and J lost 6 bases; unmatched junction nucleotides: 13. Germline values: CDR1 LGHDT, CDR2 YNNKEL (reference sequence). The CDR3 loop is CASSPGLAGTTLLEQYF. The CDR3 DNA reads TGTGCCAGCAGCCCCGGACTAGCGGGGACGACACTCCTCGAGCAGTACTTC.

The V gene is TRBV28, the J gene TRBJ1-2; 7 bases line up with TRBD1. CDR1 is MDHEN, CDR2 SYDVKM, per germline. The CDR3 is made up of 16 amino acids. V trimming: 6 bases; J trimming: 5 bases; junction bases outside the gene matches: 15. CDR3 nucleotides: TGTGCCAGCAGACCTAGACAGGGTTTCGAAGGGTATGGCTACACCTTC. Its protein product is CASRPRQGFEGYGYTF.

This chain links TRBV27 with TRBJ1-6, with 9 positions matching TRBD1. The germline V gene encodes CDR1 MNHEY and CDR2 SMNVEV (reference sequence). The CDR3 totals 15 residues. The ends lost 5 bases at V and 7 bases at J; junction bases unmatched: 6. DNA of the CDR3: TGTGCCAGCAGTCCGGACAGGGGTCAAAATTCACCCCTCCACTTT. It translates to CASSPDRGQNSPLHF.

This sequence joins TRBV5-1 and TRBJ2-3, with 8 bases identical to TRBD1. The CDR3 is 14 amino acids. Germline CDR1 and CDR2: SGHRS and YFSETQ. V dropped 5 bases and J dropped 9; count of bases not matched to a gene: 11. The CDR3 loop reads CASRSGTGPETQYF. As DNA, the CDR3 is TGCGCCAGCAGATCCGGGACAGGACCTGAAACGCAGTATTTT.

The rearrangement uses TRBV4-1 and TRBJ1-2, with D perhaps matching TRBD1 (5 bases). CDR1 is MGHRA, CDR2 YSYEKL, per germline. Trimming took 0 bases from V and 8 from J, leaving 16 bases between them. The CDR3 is 15 residues long. This CDR3 is CASSQDGGGSLGYTF. In DNA, the CDR3 is TGCGCCAGCAGCCAAGACGGGGGTGGGAGTCTAGGCTACACCTTC.

The rearrangement joins TRBV2 to TRBJ2-1, with D possibly TRBD1 on 5 matching bases. Per the germline V gene, CDR1 is SNHLY and CDR2 is FYNNEI. This CDR3 has 17 residues. Trimming removed 7 bases at V and 0 bases at J, with 19 bases between. The CDR3 loop reads CASKNGWGVDSYNEQFF. In nucleotides, the CDR3 is TGTGCCAGCAAGAATGGGTGGGGCGTCGACTCCTACAATGAGCAGTTCTTC.

The chain couples TRBV6-1 to TRBJ1-6; weak D call: TRBD1 (5 bases). CDR1 and CDR2 (germline): MNHNS, SASEGT. Trimming shortened V by 3 bases and J by 5 bases, and 14 bases separated the two germline ends. The CDR3 totals 16 residues. CDR3 region: CASSDGRGFDNSPLHF. The CDR3 DNA reads TGTGCCAGCAGTGATGGGAGGGGTTTTGATAATTCACCCCTCCACTTT.

V is TRBV27 and J is TRBJ2-5, with D perhaps matching TRBD2 (6 bases). The CDR3 length is 13 residues. Germline values: CDR1 MNHEY, CDR2 SMNVEV (reference sequence). Trimming cost V 5 bases and J 2 bases, with 9 bases left between them. The CDR3 nucleotides read TGTGCCAGCAGTAGGGGAGGACAAGAGACCCAGTACTTC. Its protein is CASSRGGQETQYF.

The J gene is TRBJ2-7, the V gene TRBV2; a weak D match, TRBD2 (7 bases). CDR1 and CDR2 from the germline V gene are SNHLY and FYNNEI. V was trimmed by 8 bases and J by 2 bases, leaving 16 bases between them. The CDR3 is made up of 14 amino acids. This CDR3 is CASRGASLTYEQYF. The CDR3, as DNA: TGTGCCAGCCGGGGGGCGAGCTTAACCTACGAGCAGTACTTC.

V usage is TRBV19 and J usage is TRBJ2-6, with TRBD2 as a possible D gene (5 bases). The V gene lost 8 bases and the J gene lost 4 bases, with 18 bases spanning the gap. The CDR3 extends over 16 amino acids. Germline V gives CDR1 LNHDA, CDR2 SQIVND (reference sequence). The CDR3: CASSGQWRSGANVLTF. Here the CDR3 DNA reads TGTGCCAGTTCCGGCCAATGGAGGTCGGGGGCCAACGTCCTGACTTTC.

The chain is built from TRBV21-1 and TRBJ2-3; the table gives TRBD2 as D, unverified against the DNA. TRBV21-1 is classified as a pseudogene. CDR3 size: 17 residues. The CDR3 nucleotides read TGTGCCAGCAGCACCCGAGGGCGGGAGCCTAGCACAGATACGCAGTATTTT. Translation: CASSTRGREPSTDTQYF.

J is TRBJ2-3 and V is TRBV10-3; TRBD1 might be the D (5 bases). The CDR3 is 14 amino acids. Trimming left V 2 bases short and J 2 bases short, with 8 bases between. Germline assignment: CDR1 ENHRY and CDR2 SYGVKD. The CDR3 spells CAISEDSHTDTQYF. The CDR3 DNA sequence: TGTGCCATCAGTGAGGACAGTCACACAGATACGCAGTATTTT.

This chain connects TRBV7-9 to TRBJ1-2; possible D gene TRBD1, 5 bases. Between the trimmed V and J ends, which lost 0 bases and 6 bases, there was a span of 11 bases. Germline V CDR1 and CDR2: SEHNR, FQNEAQ (reference sequence). The CDR3 is made up of 14 amino acids. CDR3 loop: CASSLAKGWNGYTF. The CDR3 DNA sequence: TGTGCCAGCAGCTTAGCCAAGGGGTGGAATGGCTACACCTTC.

The V gene is TRBV29-1, the J gene TRBJ1-5, with 8 bases matching TRBD1. The CDR3 spans 12 residues. CDR1 SQVTM and CDR2 ANQGSEA come from the germline V gene. V lost 6 bases to trimming and J lost 3 bases; unmatched junction nucleotides: 1. The CDR3: CSVGQVNQPQHF. The CDR3 nucleotides are TGCAGCGTGGGACAGGTCAATCAGCCCCAGCATTTT.

This chain links TRBV5-1 with TRBJ2-5; D unclear. Germline CDR1 reads SGHRS; CDR2 reads YFSETQ. The CDR3 contains 17 residues. Trimming left V 0 bases short and J 1 base short, with 16 bases between. The DNA for the CDR3 is TGCGCCAGCAGCTTGGATTCGACAAAATTGCGCCAAGAGACCCAGTACTTC. Encoded protein: CASSLDSTKLRQETQYF.

The chain's CDR3 is CASSPLTDYEQYF. The CDR3 coding sequence is TGTGCCAGCTCACCGCTGACAGATTACGAGCAGTACTTC. V usage is TRBV18 and J usage is TRBJ2-7; D might be TRBD1 (5 bases). The germline V and J ends were trimmed by 3 bases and 4 bases, with 10 bases remaining between them. Germline assignment: CDR1 KGHSH and CDR2 LQKENI. This CDR3 is built from 13 residues.

The chain uses TRBV5-4 and TRBJ1-2; D gene uncertain. The CDR3 runs 15 residues. V gave up 2 bases and J gave up 0 bases, with 11 bases separating them. Germline-derived CDR1 and CDR2 are SGHNT and YYREEE (reference sequence). The CDR3, as DNA: TGTGCCAGCAGCTTTCCGACATCCGCTAACTATGGCTACACCTTC. As protein: CASSFPTSANYGYTF.

This clone came up a few times. J is TRBJ1-3 and V is TRBV7-2; no definite D call. CDR1 is SGHTA, CDR2 FQGNSA, per germline. This CDR3 region has 16 residues. Trimming removed 5 bases from V and 0 bases from J, with 14 bases in between. Written as DNA, the CDR3 is TGTGCCAGCAGCCCAACCCTCTCGGGCTCTGGAAACACCATATATTTT. This translates into CASSPTLSGSGNTIYF. Drawing the rest from reference TRBV7-2 and TRBJ1-3, the complete variable domain is GAGVSQSPSNKVTEKGKDVELRCDPISGHTALYWYRQSLGQGLEFLIYFQGNSAPDKSGLPSDRFSAERTGGSVSTLTIQRTQQEDSAVYLCASSPTLSGSGNTIYFGEGSWLTVV.

The gene calls are TRBV5-4 and TRBJ2-7, with 7 bases lining up with TRBD2. Losses at the gene ends were 0 bases for V and 4 bases for J; bases not matched to a gene: 4. The CDR3 runs 14 residues. The germline gives CDR1 SGHNT, CDR2 YYREEE (reference sequence). Written as DNA, the CDR3 is TGTGCCAGCAGCTTGGTGGGTAGCGGGTACGAGCAGTACTTC. It codes for CASSLVGSGYEQYF.

The gene calls are TRBV7-9 and TRBJ2-1; the match to TRBD1 covers 10 bases. The germline V gene has CDR1 SEHNR and CDR2 FQNEAQ (reference sequence). CDR3 size: 15 residues. The J segment lost 2 bases and the V segment lost 5 bases, leaving 3 bases of the junction unmatched. The DNA of the CDR3 is TGTGCCAGCAGCCCGGGACAGGGGCCCTACAATGAGCAGTTCTTC. Its protein is CASSPGQGPYNEQFF.